Detailed here is one TCR beta chain. The data were taken from a study of early T cells in non-severe SARS-CoV-2 infection. TCRdb redid the calling of the 5' RACE reads with MiXCR, one entry per CDR3 protein. Of roughly 28,000 distinct CDR3 sequences listed, around 5.3% are singletons. The CDR3 sequence is 11 residues long. Germline V gene sequence: CDR1 SQVTM, CDR2 ANQGSEA. V was pared by 5 bases and J by 8 bases, with 12 bases between. Sequencing input: whole blood. The gene calls are TRBV29-1 and TRBJ1-2; no definite D call. The receptor was isolated from an adult who was a healthcare worker with PCR-confirmed SARS-CoV-2 infection or an uninfected control (not recorded which). CDR3 region: CSVSELGGYTF. CDR3 DNA: TGCAGCGTTTCAGAGTTGGGAGGCTACACCTTC.